These T cell receptor beta chains were read from a single sample in a study of blood T cell repertoires in COVID-19. The protocol was immunoSEQ multiplex PCR, while the TCRdb copy is restricted to in-frame clones and leaves out a portion. The sample lists approximately 150,000 clones, more than 65% occurring once. Specimen: PBMCs or T cells enriched from blood (not recorded which). The receptors originated from a man over 45 who had recovered from COVID-19. Both conserved end residues are part of each CDR3. The D gene is left open where the match is weak. Rows give clone size only sometimes, using once, few, many, or a class for an expanded clone.

>TRBV15|TRBJ1-5|.|TRBD1
CATSRAGRGSNQPQHF
TGTGCCACCAGCAGAGCTGGCAGGGGGAGCAATCAGCCCCAGCATTTT
>TRBV7-9|TRBJ1-1|.|TRBD1
CASSLRTGLYASTEAFF
TGTGCCAGCAGCTTAAGGACAGGGCTGTACGCCAGCACTGAAGCTTTCTTT
>TRBV3-1/TRBV3-2|TRBJ1-6|.|TRBD1
CASSHGTGIPGSVSPLHF
TGTGCCAGCAGCCATGGGACAGGGATACCGGGTAGTGTTTCACCCCTCCACTTT
>TRBV7-8|TRBJ1-1|.|.
CASSPNTGKAEAFF
TGTGCCAGCAGCCCGAACACAGGTAAAGCTGAAGCTTTCTTT
>TRBV2|TRBJ2-5|.|TRBD1
CASSPGPGGRETQYF
TGTGCCAGCAGTCCAGGCCCAGGGGGCCGGGAGACCCAGTACTTC
>TRBV3-1/TRBV3-2|TRBJ2-7|.|TRBD1
CASSSRGTGMGEQYF
TGTGCCAGCAGCTCAAGGGGGACAGGGATGGGCGAGCAGTACTTC
>TRBV18|TRBJ1-6|.|.
CASSSDSQYSPLHF
TGTGCCAGCTCATCCGACAGTCAGTATTCACCCCTCCACTTT
>TRBV4-1|TRBJ2-7|few|.
CARGSRRSYEQYF
TGCGCCCGAGGGAGCAGGCGCTCCTACGAGCAGTACTTC
>TRBV28|TRBJ2-5|.|.
CASSSAEAQETQYF
TGTGCCAGCAGTTCGGCCGAGGCCCAAGAGACCCAGTACTTC
>TRBV5-5|TRBJ2-3|.|TRBD1
CASSGTGGDTQYF
TGTGCCAGCAGCGGAACAGGGGGGGATACGCAGTATTTT
>TRBV18|TRBJ2-7|.|TRBD2
CASSPPAGGGEQYF
TGTGCCAGCTCACCCCCAGCGGGGGGCGGCGAGCAGTACTTC
>TRBV7-8|TRBJ1-1|.|.
CASSLLRVAEAFF
TGTGCCAGCAGCTTACTCAGGGTGGCTGAAGCTTTCTTT
>TRBV7-2|TRBJ1-6|.|TRBD1
CASRMPTGANSPLHF
TGTGCCAGCAGGATGCCGACAGGGGCAAATTCACCCCTCCACTTT
>TRBV9|TRBJ1-1|.|.
CASSVQGHGTEAFF
TGTGCCAGCAGCGTGCAGGGACATGGAACTGAAGCTTTCTTT
>TRBV3-1/TRBV3-2|TRBJ2-3|.|TRBD2
CASSQASGGLRSTDTQYF
TGTGCCAGCAGCCAAGCTAGCGGGGGGTTACGCTCTACAGATACGCAGTATTTT
>TRBV5-1|TRBJ1-1|.|.
CASSLAGSMNTEAFF
TGCGCCAGCAGCTTGGCCGGGTCCATGAACACTGAAGCTTTCTTT
>TRBV6-4|TRBJ2-3|.|TRBD2
CASSVLAGGTDTQYF
TGTGCCAGCAGTGTGCTAGCGGGGGGAACAGATACGCAGTATTTT
>TRBV5-4|TRBJ1-1|.|.
CASSPAGGPNTEAFF
TGTGCCAGCAGTCCCGCGGGGGGCCCGAACACTGAAGCTTTCTTT
>TRBV5-6|TRBJ1-2|.|.
CASSLLNYGYTF
TGTGCCAGCAGCTTACTAAACTATGGCTACACCTTC
>TRBV3-1/TRBV3-2|TRBJ2-7|.|TRBD2
CASSQVRGSDEQYF
TGTGCCAGCAGCCAAGTGCGGGGGTCCGACGAGCAGTACTTC
>TRBV11-3|TRBJ2-7|.|.
CASSSERAGEQYF
TGTGCCAGCAGCTCCGAGCGGGCGGGGGAGCAGTACTTC